Each of the 20 T cell receptor beta chains below was sequenced from the same sample in a study of T cells after yellow fever vaccination. TCRdb reprocessed the 5' RACE reads via MiXCR and lists one record per CDR3 protein. The data contain roughly 62,000 distinct CDR3 sequences, about 6.6% of them seen just once; the ten biggest clones take up around 44%. This specimen was CD8+ T cells sorted from PBMCs, taken on the day of the first yellow fever vaccination. These receptors all come from a man aged 18 to 30 who received the YFV17D yellow fever vaccine.

This clonotype came up many times. The chain has TRBV7-9 and TRBJ1-5; TRBD1 agrees at 8 bases. Germline V gene data show CDR1 as SEHNR and CDR2 as FQNEAQ (reference sequence). The J segment lost 4 bases and the V segment lost 4 bases, leaving 3 bases of the junction unmatched. The CDR3 totals 14 residues. CDR3 protein: CASSSGQGNQPQHF. CDR3 sequence (DNA): TGTGCCAGCAGCTCCGGACAGGGTAATCAGCCCCAGCATTTT.

This clonotype was observed at least ten times. The genes are TRBV12-3 or TRBV12-4 and TRBJ2-2; TRBD1 or TRBD2 may be the D gene (5 bases each). Trimming took off 6 bases at V and 6 bases at J, with 14 bases between the two ends. The CDR3 is 14 amino acids. This CDR3 reads CASSGTYPSGELFF. The CDR3 DNA is TGTGCCAGCAGCGGGACGTATCCCTCCGGGGAGCTGTTTTTT.

The chain links TRBV4-1 to TRBJ2-5; a weak D match, TRBD1 (5 bases). The CDR3 is 14 residues long. The germline CDR1 and CDR2 sequences are MGHRA and YSYEKL. V was clipped by 4 bases and J by 3 bases, with 12 bases between them. CDR3 DNA sequence: TGCGCCAGCAGCCCAATCCTAGGGGAAGAGACCCAGTACTTC. It translates to CASSPILGEETQYF.

The sample holds a few counts of this clonotype. The CDR3 nucleotides read TGTGCCAGCAGCTTAGGGGGGGACGGGGACTATGGCTACACCTTC. This sequence encodes CASSLGGDGDYGYTF. This chain connects TRBV7-9 to TRBJ1-2; D might be TRBD1 (5 bases). Germline V gene data show CDR1 as SEHNR and CDR2 as FQNEAQ (reference sequence). CDR3 length equals 15 residues. Trimming pared 1 base from V and 3 bases from J, leaving 12 bases between.

This clonotype occurred many times. The genes are TRBV20-1 and TRBJ1-1; 11 bases line up with TRBD1. CDR3 length: 14 residues. Germline V lookup: CDR1 DFQATT, CDR2 SNEGSKA (reference sequence). Germline trimming cut 4 bases from V and 3 bases from J; bases unmatched to any gene: 4. The CDR3 loop reads CSAKGTGGDTEAFF. CDR3 nucleotide sequence: TGCAGTGCTAAGGGGACAGGGGGGGACACTGAAGCTTTCTTT.

The table lists this clonotype with many counts. V gene TRBV9 combines with J gene TRBJ2-1; 8 bases line up with TRBD2. The V gene end was trimmed by 4 bases and the J gene end by 4 bases; junction bases not matched to a gene: 13. This CDR3 region has 17 residues. Per germline, CDR1 SGDLS and CDR2 YYNGEE. The CDR3: CASSPGGVGGGYNEQFF. CDR3 bases: TGTGCCAGCAGCCCCGGAGGAGTCGGCGGGGGGTACAATGAGCAGTTCTTC.

Of note for this clonotype: Since a much larger clone is just one base distant, this may be a read error. The V call is TRBV2, the J call TRBJ2-2; D tentatively fits TRBD1 or TRBD2 (5 bases each). Germline CDR1 SNHLY, CDR2 FYNNEI. The CDR3 totals 16 residues. DNA of the CDR3: TGTGCCAGCAGTGAAGCGAGGGGTGTCGACACCGTGGAGCTGTTTTTT. It is translated as CASSEARGVDTVELFF.

This clonotype was observed many times. The chain combines TRBV5-5 with TRBJ1-5, with D uncertain. Trimming left V 0 bases short and J 4 bases short, with 11 bases between. CDR1 is SGHKS, CDR2 YYEKEE, per germline (reference sequence). The CDR3 runs to 15 residues. CDR3 bases: TGTGCCAGCAGCTTGGGACATGGTGGGAATCAGCCCCAGCATTTT. Its translation: CASSLGHGGNQPQHF.

This clonotype appeared many times. This sequence joins TRBV7-9 and TRBJ1-4; a weak D match, TRBD1 (6 bases). Germline-derived CDR1 and CDR2 are SEHNR and FQNEAQ (reference sequence). Between the trimmed V and J ends, which lost 5 bases and 6 bases, there was a span of 7 bases. This CDR3 is 12 amino acids long. The DNA for the CDR3 is TGTGCCAGCAGCCGGACAGATGAAAAACTGTTTTTT. Its protein is CASSRTDEKLFF. The full variable domain, rest sourced from reference TRBV7-9 and TRBJ1-4, is DTGVSQNPRHKITKRGQNVTFRCDPISEHNRLYWYRQTLGQGPEFLTYFQNEAQLEKSRLLSDRFSAERPKGSFSTLEIQRTEQGDSAMYLCASSRTDEKLFFGSGTQLSVL.

There are many counts of this clonotype. V is TRBV4-1 and J is TRBJ1-4, with D perhaps TRBD1 (6 bases). Germline-derived CDR1 and CDR2 are MGHRA and YSYEKL. This CDR3 has 15 amino acids. Trimming removed 4 bases from V and 7 bases from J, with 16 bases in between. CDR3 coding DNA: TGCGCCAGCAGCCTTCTCAGGGGTTCGGGTGAAAAACTGTTTTTT. It codes for CASSLLRGSGEKLFF.

In its sample, this clonotype was seen a few times. This sequence joins TRBV7-8 and TRBJ1-6; 7 bases match TRBD1. Germline V gives CDR1 SGHVS, CDR2 FQNEAQ. CDR3 length equals 16 residues. V was pared by 2 bases and J by 8 bases, with 9 bases of the junction left unmatched. CDR3: CASSLRDSGSDSPLHF. For the CDR3, the DNA is TGTGCCAGCAGCTTAAGGGACAGCGGGAGTGATTCACCCCTCCACTTT.

At least ten counts were recorded for this clonotype. The chain employs TRBV29-1 and TRBJ1-2; D gene uncertain. Trimming left V 2 bases short and J 2 bases short, with 15 bases between. This CDR3 region has 15 residues. Germline CDR1 SQVTM, CDR2 ANQGSEA. The CDR3 DNA reads TGCAGCGTTGAATGGGTGGGAGTTGGCAACTATGGCTACACCTTC. Amino acid sequence: CSVEWVGVGNYGYTF.

This clonotype was picked up a small number of times. This chain joins TRBV4-2 and TRBJ2-7; no clear D. Germline V gives CDR1 LGHNA, CDR2 YNFKEQ. Trimming took 4 bases from V and 4 from J, leaving 17 bases between them. The CDR3 runs 15 residues. CDR3 nucleotide sequence: TGTGCCAGCAGCCCCTACAAAGGAATCGGGTACGAGCAGTACTTC. Translating it yields CASSPYKGIGYEQYF.

This clonotype appeared a single time. The rearrangement joins TRBV5-1 to TRBJ1-1; no clear D gene. Deletions cut 0 bases from V and 5 bases from J, with 14 bases between. The length of the CDR3 is 15 residues. Germline-derived CDR1 and CDR2 are SGHRS and YFSETQ. CDR3 loop: CASSLGQDWKTEAFF. The CDR3 DNA reads as TGCGCCAGCAGCTTGGGCCAGGATTGGAAGACTGAAGCTTTCTTT.

This clonotype occurred many times. The V and J genes are TRBV9 and TRBJ2-7, with TRBD2 as a possible D gene (5 bases). Germline V gene data show CDR1 as SGDLS and CDR2 as YYNGEE. V lost 0 bases to trimming and J lost 4 bases, with 11 bases between them. The CDR3 contains 14 residues. The CDR3 DNA is TGTGCCAGCAGCGTAGCATCGGGGATATACGAGCAGTACTTC. Its translation is CASSVASGIYEQYF.

This chain links TRBV11-1 with TRBJ2-7; TRBD1 matches 8 bases. Per germline, CDR1 SGHAT and CDR2 FQDESV (reference sequence). CDR3 length: 15 amino acids. The V and J ends lost 4 bases and 5 bases, in that order; junction bases with no gene match: 10. The CDR3 sequence is CASSSALRGLNEQYF. The DNA for the CDR3 is TGTGCCAGCAGCTCGGCGCTCAGGGGGCTGAACGAGCAGTACTTC.

The chain has TRBV12-3 or TRBV12-4 and TRBJ2-3; D ambiguous. This CDR3 spans 17 amino acids. Trimming stripped 1 base from V and 1 base from J, with 15 bases between. The CDR3 DNA reads as TGTGCCAGCAGTTTAGGTGGGTGGACCGAACGCACAGATACGCAGTATTTT. Translated: CASSLGGWTERTDTQYF.

The gene calls are TRBV9 and TRBJ2-1; D not certain. The CDR3 runs to 17 residues. The germline V gene has CDR1 SGDLS and CDR2 YYNGEE. V was clipped by 4 bases and J by 1 base, with 18 bases between them. CDR3 region: CASSLSIDSQSYNEQFF. Written as DNA, the CDR3 is TGTGCCAGCAGCCTCTCCATCGATAGTCAATCCTACAATGAGCAGTTCTTC.

This clonotype has a count of ten or more. The chain links TRBV27 to TRBJ2-5; D possibly corresponds to TRBD1 (6 bases). Trimming cost V 6 bases and J 2 bases, with 16 bases left between them. This CDR3 is 15 amino acids long. The V gene's germline CDR1 is MNHEY and CDR2 SMNVEV (reference sequence). The CDR3 bases are TGTGCCAGCAGCCACAGGCGGACAGAGCAAGAGACCCAGTACTTC. The encoded protein is CASSHRRTEQETQYF.

V is TRBV9 and J is TRBJ2-1, with TRBD2 identical over 7 bases. This CDR3 spans 15 amino acids. The germline V gene has CDR1 SGDLS and CDR2 YYNGEE. V trimming: 3 bases; J trimming: 7 bases; junction bases outside the gene matches: 10. CDR3 sequence (DNA): TGTGCCAGCAGCGCCTCAGCGGGGCTGTGGAATGAGCAGTTCTTC. Translating it yields CASSASAGLWNEQFF.